These 19 T cell receptor beta chains were sequenced from one sample in a study of shared clonotypes between healthy human individuals. Sequencing used immunoSEQ multiplex PCR; TCRdb keeps in-frame clones, though not all of them. The sample consists of over a million clones, about 96% of them appearing once. Sequencing was carried out using naive CD4+ T cells sorted from blood. Subset defined: CD45RA+ positively selected. The origin of the receptors is a man aged 25-40 years in good health.

The chain couples TRBV7-3 to TRBJ2-1; D could derive from TRBD1 or TRBD2 (5 bases each). The CDR3 loop spans 16 amino acids. Germline CDR1 and CDR2: SGHTA and FQGTGA. V lost 4 bases and J 4 bases, leaving 17 bases between the germline ends. CDR3 in DNA: TGTGCCAGCAGCTCAGCCGGGACGGCCGTATACAATGAGCAGTTCTTC. Protein product: CASSSAGTAVYNEQFF.

The chain employs TRBV7-2 and TRBJ1-1; D unclear. The CDR3 spans 15 residues. Germline V gene data show CDR1 as SGHTA and CDR2 as FQGNSA. Trimming stripped 3 bases from V and 4 bases from J, with 15 bases between. The CDR3 is CASSLVPTPGTEAFF. In DNA form, the CDR3 reads TGTGCCAGCAGCTTGGTACCTACCCCGGGCACTGAAGCTTTCTTT. Filled out from reference TRBV7-2 and TRBJ1-1, the complete variable domain reads GAGVSQSPSNKVTEKGKDVELRCDPISGHTALYWYRQSLGQGLEFLIYFQGNSAPDKSGLPSDRFSAERTGGSVSTLTIQRTQQEDSAVYLCASSLVPTPGTEAFFGQGTRLTVV.

The CDR3 coding sequence is TGTGCCACCAGCACCGGACAGGACTCCTACAATGAGCAGTTCTTC. Translating it yields CATSTGQDSYNEQFF. J is TRBJ2-1 and V is TRBV15; TRBD1 aligns across 7 bases. This CDR3 comprises 15 residues. Germline CDR1 reads LNHNV; CDR2 reads YYDKDF (reference sequence). The ends lost 4 bases at V and 0 bases at J; junction bases unmatched: 3.

This chain uses TRBV5-1 with TRBJ1-4; D gene unclear. Trimming left V 0 bases short and J 0 bases short, with 12 bases between. The CDR3 has 17 amino acids. CDR1 is SGHRS, CDR2 YFSETQ, per germline. The CDR3 region has the DNA TGCGCCAGCAGCTTGGTAGGTGGACTTGCAACTAATGAAAAACTGTTTTTT. Its translation is CASSLVGGLATNEKLFF. Supplemented by reference TRBV5-1 and TRBJ1-4, the full variable domain reads KAGVTQTPRYLIKTRGQQVTLSCSPISGHRSVSWYQQTPGQGLQFLFEYFSETQRNKGNFPGRFSGRQFSNSRSEMNVSTLELGDSALYLCASSLVGGLATNEKLFFGSGTQLSVL.

J is TRBJ2-6 and V is TRBV18, with 7 bases matching TRBD1. This CDR3 region has 18 residues. Germline loops: CDR1 KGHSH, CDR2 LQKENI. With 3 bases clipped from V and 4 bases from J, the junction kept 12 bases outside the gene matches. The CDR3, as DNA: TGTGCCAGCTCACCGGGAAAAGACAGGGCGGTAGGGGCCAACGTCCTGACTTTC. Its translation: CASSPGKDRAVGANVLTF. The whole variable domain, filled in from reference TRBV18 and TRBJ2-6, reads NAGVMQNPRHLVRRRGQEARLRCSPMKGHSHVYWYRQLPEEGLKFMVYLQKENIIDESGMPKERFSAEFPKEGPSILRIQQVVRGDSAAYFCASSPGKDRAVGANVLTFGAGSRLTVL.

This chain connects TRBV2 to TRBJ2-2, with unresolved D. CDR3 size: 15 residues. Germline V gene data show CDR1 as SNHLY and CDR2 as FYNNEI. Trimming shortened V by 1 base and J by 4 bases, and 10 bases separated the two germline ends. Written as DNA, the CDR3 is TGTGCCAGCAGTGAAGGCCTAGTTTTCACCGGGGAGCTGTTTTTT. As protein: CASSEGLVFTGELFF.

The V and J genes are TRBV7-3 and TRBJ1-2, with no clear D. Germline values: CDR1 SGHTA, CDR2 FQGTGA. V was clipped by 0 bases and J by 7 bases, with 9 bases between them. The CDR3 totals 13 residues. The CDR3 coding sequence is TGTGCCAGCAGCTTAACAGGGTCGATTGGCTACACCTTC. It codes for CASSLTGSIGYTF.

CDR3 DNA: TGTGCCAGCAGAGGAAGCGGTATCGGGCAGTTCTTC. Its protein is CASRGSGIGQFF. V and J are TRBV25-1 and TRBJ2-1; maybe TRBD2 (5 bases). The CDR3 length is 12 residues. V lost 6 bases, J lost 12 bases, and 15 bases lay in between. Germline V CDR1 and CDR2: MGHDK, SYGVNS.

The J gene is TRBJ2-7, the V gene TRBV5-6, with no clear D. The length of the CDR3 is 15 residues. From germline, CDR1 is SGHDT and CDR2 YYEEEE. Trimming took 0 bases from V and 1 from J, leaving 11 bases between them. The CDR3, as DNA: TGTGCCAGCAGCTTGGTAGAGGATTCGTCCTACGAGCAGTACTTC. This sequence encodes CASSLVEDSSYEQYF.

The chain combines TRBV19 with TRBJ1-2, with 9 bases aligning to TRBD1. The CDR3 contains 17 residues. The germline V gene encodes CDR1 LNHDA and CDR2 SQIVND (reference sequence). J was trimmed by 7 bases and V by 3 bases; bases with no gene match: 15. The CDR3 spells CASSIGQGSPAGRGYTF. For the CDR3, the DNA is TGTGCCAGTAGTATTGGACAGGGGTCACCAGCAGGTCGTGGCTACACCTTC.

The chain is built from TRBV7-9 and TRBJ2-3; D remains unclear. V dropped 2 bases and J dropped 8 bases, with 20 bases sitting between them. The germline V gene encodes CDR1 SEHNR and CDR2 FQNEAQ (reference sequence). The CDR3 spans 16 residues. CDR3 DNA sequence: TGTGCCAGCAGCTTATTGAGAGTCGCAGCCGAAGTTACGCAGTATTTT. It yields the protein CASSLLRVAAEVTQYF.

This clone was seen just once. The rearrangement joins TRBV7-6 to TRBJ2-1; 16 bases match TRBD2. Per the germline V gene, CDR1 is SGHVS and CDR2 is FNYEAQ. The CDR3 has 17 residues. The ends lost 6 bases at V and 10 bases at J; junction bases unmatched: 12. The CDR3 region is CASSSGTSGRGPLEQFF. The CDR3 DNA sequence: TGTGCCAGCAGTAGCGGGACTAGCGGGAGGGGTCCTTTGGAGCAGTTCTTC.

The chain carries TRBV5-4 and TRBJ2-7, with 8 bases aligning to TRBD2. Germline-derived CDR1 and CDR2 are SGHNT and YYREEE (reference sequence). The CDR3 contains 17 residues. Unmatched junction bases numbered 12, after V lost 0 bases and J lost 4 bases. The CDR3 spells CASSLGSSGPIAYEQYF. The CDR3 nucleotides read TGTGCCAGCAGCTTGGGATCTAGCGGGCCTATAGCATACGAGCAGTACTTC.

This rearrangement joins TRBV2 to TRBJ1-5; D unclear. Looked up from germline, CDR1 is SNHLY and CDR2 is FYNNEI. The V end was cut by 2 bases, the J end by 2 bases, with 7 bases between. The CDR3 is 14 amino acids. CDR3 in amino acids: CASSERVGNQPQHF. In DNA, the CDR3 is TGTGCCAGCAGTGAAAGGGTGGGCAATCAGCCCCAGCATTTT.

This clone was seen a single time. This chain uses TRBV5-4 with TRBJ2-2, with D uncertain. The germline V gene has CDR1 SGHNT and CDR2 YYREEE (reference sequence). This CDR3 comprises 16 residues. Trimming removed 0 bases from V and 1 base from J, with 10 bases in between. The CDR3 loop is CASSLAGAENTGELFF. The CDR3 DNA follows: TGTGCCAGCAGCTTGGCCGGAGCTGAGAACACCGGGGAGCTGTTTTTT. Variable domain in full (rest from reference TRBV5-4 and TRBJ2-2): ETGVTQSPTHLIKTRGQQVTLRCSSQSGHNTVSWYQQALGQGPQFIFQYYREEENGRGNFPPRFSGLQFPNYSSELNVNALELDDSALYLCASSLAGAENTGELFFGEGSRLTVL.

The chain is built from TRBV5-1 and TRBJ1-2; 7 bases fit TRBD1. This CDR3 has 14 amino acids. J lost 0 bases, V lost 4 bases, and 3 bases had no gene match. CDR1 and CDR2 from the germline V gene are SGHRS and YFSETQ. This chain's CDR3 is CASSPGQPNYGYTF. CDR3 DNA: TGCGCCAGCAGCCCGGGACAGCCTAACTATGGCTACACCTTC.

The chain combines TRBV7-2 with TRBJ2-7; weak D call: TRBD1 (6 bases). This CDR3 region has 13 residues. V was cut by 6 bases and J by 5 bases, with 14 bases left in between. The germline V gene has CDR1 SGHTA and CDR2 FQGNSA. The CDR3 loop reads CASRATGQHEQYF. The CDR3 coding sequence is TGTGCCAGCAGGGCTACGGGACAACACGAGCAGTACTTC.

The genes are TRBV5-4 and TRBJ2-7, with D perhaps matching TRBD1 (5 bases). Trimming shortened V by 2 bases and J by 3 bases, and 9 bases separated the two germline ends. The CDR3 has 13 residues. CDR1 is SGHNT and CDR2 is YYREEE in the germline V gene (reference sequence). The CDR3, as DNA: TGTGCCAGCAGCTTTTCCCAGGGCTACGAGCAGTACTTC. The encoded protein is CASSFSQGYEQYF.

This rearrangement joins TRBV5-1 to TRBJ1-4; 11 bases are shared with TRBD1. V was pared by 2 bases and J by 5 bases, with 8 bases of the junction left unmatched. This CDR3 spans 17 amino acids. The V gene's germline CDR1 is SGHRS and CDR2 YFSETQ. This CDR3 reads CASSFEGQGAYNEKLFF. Here the CDR3 DNA reads TGCGCCAGCAGCTTTGAAGGACAGGGGGCATACAATGAAAAACTGTTTTTT.